This T cell receptor (beta chain) was found in a study of blood T cell repertoires in COVID-19. Repertoires were generated with immunoSEQ multiplex PCR, while TCRdb's copy carries only in-frame clones and drops some. This table has fewer than 140,000 clones, 70% to 80% appearing once. CDR1 is SGHTA, CDR2 FQGNSA, per germline. The CDR3 contains 14 residues. V lost 2 bases and J lost 4, with 11 bases in between. The J gene is TRBJ2-5, the V gene TRBV7-2, with D possibly TRBD2 on 6 matching bases. The sequenced material came from peripheral blood. This clonotype was sampled from a human donor with acute or convalescent COVID-19. The donor label of this sample is uncertain. As DNA, the CDR3 is TGTGCCAGCAGCTTAAAACTAGCCGGAGAGACCCAGTACTTC. This codes for CASSLKLAGETQYF.